The 11 T cell receptor beta chains reported below all come from one sample, sequenced in a study of graft-versus-host responses after intestinal transplantation. These TCRs are of unknown antigen specificity. The method was immunoSEQ multiplex PCR; TCRdb's version includes in-frame clones alone and lacks a portion of them. The sample lists approximately 90,000 clones; 85% to 95% were seen once. The source was unstimulated CD8+ T cells sorted from spleen or lymph node cells, collected before transplant. The receptor source for this set is a human donor who was the organ donor for an intestinal transplant.

The J gene is TRBJ2-1, the V gene TRBV7-6, with 8 positions matching TRBD2. The CDR3 length is 16 residues. Germline V gene lookup returns CDR1 SGHVS and CDR2 FNYEAQ. The V segment lost 8 bases and the J segment 0 bases; nucleotides outside the gene matches: 9. CDR3 loop: CASGKVAGSSYNEQFF. The CDR3 DNA follows: TGTGCCAGCGGCAAGGTAGCGGGGAGCTCCTACAATGAGCAGTTCTTC.

The chain is built from TRBV7-9 and TRBJ2-5; D ambiguous. CDR1 and CDR2 (germline): SEHNR, FQNEAQ (reference sequence). The CDR3 length is 15 residues. The V gene lost 2 bases and the J gene lost 4 bases, with 14 bases spanning the gap. The CDR3 sequence is CASSLSLHVLETQYF. DNA of the CDR3: TGTGCCAGCAGCTTAAGTCTTCACGTTTTAGAGACCCAGTACTTC. The full variable domain, completed using reference TRBV7-9 and TRBJ2-5, is DTGVSQNPRHKITKRGQNVTFRCDPISEHNRLYWYRQTLGQGPEFLTYFQNEAQLEKSRLLSDRFSAERPKGSFSTLEIQRTEQGDSAMYLCASSLSLHVLETQYFGPGTRLLVL.

Here the CDR3 reads CASSYLSGGTSYEQYF. CDR3 DNA: TGTGCCAGCAGCTATCTAAGCGGGGGAACTTCCTACGAGCAGTACTTC. The rearrangement uses TRBV7-9 and TRBJ2-7; 8 positions match TRBD2. Unmatched junction bases numbered 9, after V lost 4 bases and J lost 1 base. The length of the CDR3 is 16 residues. Germline CDR1 SEHNR, CDR2 FQNEAQ (reference sequence). Full variable domain (remainder filled in from reference TRBV7-9 and TRBJ2-7): DTGVSQNPRHKITKRGQNVTFRCDPISEHNRLYWYRQTLGQGPEFLTYFQNEAQLEKSRLLSDRFSAERPKGSFSTLEIQRTEQGDSAMYLCASSYLSGGTSYEQYFGPGTRLTVT.

The chain recombines TRBV14 with TRBJ2-1; D perhaps matches TRBD1 (5 bases). The V end was cut by 4 bases, the J end by 5 bases, with 9 bases between. This CDR3 region has 13 residues. Germline CDR1 is SGHDN and CDR2 is FVKESK. CDR3 region: CASSRRAHNEQFF. The CDR3 DNA sequence: TGTGCCAGCAGCCGCAGGGCCCACAATGAGCAGTTCTTC.

The V and J genes are TRBV27 and TRBJ1-2; possibly TRBD1 for D (6 bases). The CDR3 has 15 amino acids. V lost 3 bases, J lost 0 bases, and 11 bases lay in between. Germline values: CDR1 MNHEY, CDR2 SMNVEV (reference sequence). This CDR3 is CASSFLTGPNYGYTF. In DNA, the CDR3 is TGTGCCAGCAGTTTCTTGACAGGTCCTAACTATGGCTACACCTTC.

The J gene is TRBJ2-7, the V gene TRBV30; no firm D call. Germline lookup yields CDR1 GTSNPN and CDR2 SVGIG (reference sequence). The V end lost 2 bases, the J end lost 5 bases, and 10 bases lay between the germline ends. This CDR3 is 12 amino acids long. In DNA, the CDR3 is TGTGCCTGGAGTCCAGGTACCCACGAGCAGTACTTC. Its translation is CAWSPGTHEQYF.

The CDR3 here is CASSQDAGGDEQYF. In DNA form, the CDR3 reads TGTGCCAGCAGCCAAGATGCGGGAGGCGACGAGCAGTACTTC. The rearrangement uses TRBV4-2 and TRBJ2-5, with 8 bases aligning to TRBD2. The J call may be in error: the DNA end matches TRBJ2-7 better. The length of the CDR3 is 14 residues. The V gene's germline CDR1 is LGHNA and CDR2 YNFKEQ.

V and J are TRBV19 and TRBJ2-5; 10 bases agree with TRBD2. Germline CDR1 reads LNHDA; CDR2 reads SQIVND (reference sequence). The ends lost 3 bases at V and 4 bases at J; junction bases unmatched: 5. This CDR3 spans 15 amino acids. The DNA of the CDR3 is TGTGCCAGTAGTATGGGAATAGCGGGAGGAGAGACCCAGTACTTC. Its translation is CASSMGIAGGETQYF.

On this clone itself: The sample holds other DNA sequences that translate to the same CDR3. The V gene is TRBV14, the J gene TRBJ2-7; D is possibly TRBD2 (6 bases). Deletions cut 6 bases from V and 6 bases from J, with 15 bases between. Germline CDR1 is SGHDN and CDR2 is FVKESK. The CDR3 length is 13 residues. CDR3 region: CASSLTRLSEQYF. The CDR3 bases are TGTGCCAGCAGTCTGACTAGATTGAGCGAGCAGTACTTC. Filled out from reference TRBV14 and TRBJ2-7, the complete variable domain reads EAGVTQFPSHSVIEKGQTVTLRCDPISGHDNLYWYRRVMGKEIKFLLHFVKESKQDESGMPNNRFLAERTGGTYSTLKVQPAELEDSGVYFCASSLTRLSEQYFGPGTRLTVT.

This clone was detected only once. The rearrangement joins TRBV7-2 to TRBJ2-2, with D unclear. The CDR3 runs to 12 residues. V was trimmed by 1 base and J by 7 bases, leaving 4 bases between them. Germline V CDR1 and CDR2: SGHTA, FQGNSA. CDR3 sequence reads: CASSLVVGELFF. As DNA, the CDR3 is TGTGCCAGCAGCTTAGTTGTCGGGGAGCTGTTTTTT.

V and J are TRBV28 and TRBJ2-1; 11 bases are shared with TRBD2. Germline-derived CDR1 and CDR2 are MDHEN and SYDVKM. V shed 6 bases and J 0 bases; nucleotides not matched to a gene: 10. The length of the CDR3 is 18 residues. The CDR3 loop reads CASRPGLAVVSSYNEQFF. In nucleotides, the CDR3 is TGTGCCAGCAGACCGGGACTAGCGGTAGTCAGCTCCTACAATGAGCAGTTCTTC.